A selection of T cell receptor beta chains follows, all from one sample in a study of T cells in Graves' hyperthyroidism and ophthalmopathy. MiXCR was run by TCRdb on the multiplex PCR reads, yielding one entry per CDR3 protein. The sample holds hundreds of thousands of distinct CDR3 sequences, around 16% seen once. Source material: blood. The source is a man aged 35-49 years with Graves' hyperthyroidism. Both conserved end residues are trimmed from each CDR3. Fields, in order: V gene, clone size, D gene, CDR3 protein. D genes are given only for firm matches. Clone size is not always given. Where it is, it says once, few, many or a class for expanded clones.

TRBV30	many	TRBD2	AWQGLAPYNEQF
TRBV20-1	few	TRBD1	SAKKDRETGWIYGYT
TRBV4-2	many	NA	ASSQLHMNTEAF
TRBV19	NA	NA	ASRLVVGELF
TRBV2	many	NA	ASKGQANTEAF
TRBV7-3	many	NA	ASSRDSGLFDEQF
TRBV3-1	many	NA	ASSPRYEGSEAF
TRBV7-3	NA	TRBD2	ASSLTSGSFREQF
TRBV6-1	many	NA	ASSEPVLSYEQY
TRBV7-3	NA	TRBD2	ASSRLAELNEQF
TRBV19	NA	TRBD2	ACRGGGLNYNEQF
TRBV18	NA	TRBD1	ASSLRGQGGANVLT
TRBV7-3	many	NA	ASSPGGEVGEQY